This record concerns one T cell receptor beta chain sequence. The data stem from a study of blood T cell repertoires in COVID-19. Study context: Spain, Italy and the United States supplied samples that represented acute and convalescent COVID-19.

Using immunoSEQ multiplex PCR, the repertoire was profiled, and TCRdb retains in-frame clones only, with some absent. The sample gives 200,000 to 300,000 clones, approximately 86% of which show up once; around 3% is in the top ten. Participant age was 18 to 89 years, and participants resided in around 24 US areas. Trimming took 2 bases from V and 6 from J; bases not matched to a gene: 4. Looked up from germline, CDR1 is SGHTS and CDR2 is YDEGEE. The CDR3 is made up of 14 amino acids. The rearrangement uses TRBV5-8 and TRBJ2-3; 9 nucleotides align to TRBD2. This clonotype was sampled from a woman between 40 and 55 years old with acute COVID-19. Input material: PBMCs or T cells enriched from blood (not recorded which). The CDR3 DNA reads TGTGCCAGCAGCTTCGGCGGGAGGGGGGATACGCAGTATTTT. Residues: CASSFGGRGDTQYF.